This TCR beta chain was sequenced for a study of blood T cell repertoires in COVID-19. Across the study: Whether acute or convalescent, the COVID-19 samples came from the United States, Italy and Spain. In each case, the material was cDNA or gDNA derived from T cells, B-cell-depleted T cells, or PBMCs.

This CDR3 is 14 amino acids long. The junction had 8 bases not matched to a gene; V was cut back by 6 bases and J by 8 bases. Per germline, CDR1 SNHLY and CDR2 FYNNEI. The authors' processing: From reference gene primer amplification, estimates of nucleated cell counts were derived. Produced via immunoSEQ multiplex PCR; TCRdb's table is partial and in-frame only. V and J calls and clone size are copied from that table; D and trimming were computed from the DNA. The sample gives 150,000 or so clones, around 67% of which show up once; around 3% is in the top ten. This TCR derives from a woman older than 75 with acute or convalescent COVID-19. What was sequenced was peripheral blood. The rearrangement joins TRBV2 to TRBJ1-3; 9 positions match TRBD1. The CDR3 is CASRQGANRDTIYF. The CDR3 nucleotides read TGTGCCAGCAGACAGGGGGCGAATAGGGACACCATATATTTT.